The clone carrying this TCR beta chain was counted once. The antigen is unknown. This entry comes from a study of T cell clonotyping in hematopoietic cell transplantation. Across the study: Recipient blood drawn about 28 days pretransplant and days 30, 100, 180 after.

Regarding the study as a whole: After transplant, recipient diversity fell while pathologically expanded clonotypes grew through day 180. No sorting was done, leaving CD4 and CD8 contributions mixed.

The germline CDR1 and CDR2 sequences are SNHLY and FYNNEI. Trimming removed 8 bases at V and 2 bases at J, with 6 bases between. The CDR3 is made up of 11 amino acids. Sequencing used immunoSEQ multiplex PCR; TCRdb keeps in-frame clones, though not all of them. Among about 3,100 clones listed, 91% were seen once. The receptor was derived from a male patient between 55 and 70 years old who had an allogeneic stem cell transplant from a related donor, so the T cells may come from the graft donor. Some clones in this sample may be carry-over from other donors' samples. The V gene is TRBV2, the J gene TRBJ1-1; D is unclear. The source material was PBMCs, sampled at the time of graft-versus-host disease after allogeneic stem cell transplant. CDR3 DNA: TGTGCCAGCCGGACCAACACTGAAGCTTTCTTT. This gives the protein CASRTNTEAFF. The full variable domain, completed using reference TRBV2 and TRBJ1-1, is EPEVTQTPSHQVTQMGQEVILRCVPISNHLYFYWYRQILGQKVEFLVSFYNNEISEKSEIFDDQFSVERPDGSNFTLKIRSTKLEDSAMYFCASRTNTEAFFGQGTRLTVV.